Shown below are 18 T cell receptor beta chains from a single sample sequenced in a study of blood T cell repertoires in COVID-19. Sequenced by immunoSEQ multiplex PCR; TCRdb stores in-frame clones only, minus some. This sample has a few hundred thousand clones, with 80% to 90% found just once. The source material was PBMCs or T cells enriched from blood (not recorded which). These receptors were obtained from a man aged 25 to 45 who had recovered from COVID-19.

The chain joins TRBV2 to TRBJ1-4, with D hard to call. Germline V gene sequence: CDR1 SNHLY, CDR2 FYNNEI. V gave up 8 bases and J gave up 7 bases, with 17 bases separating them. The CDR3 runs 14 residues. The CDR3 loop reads CASGQEGGSEKLFF. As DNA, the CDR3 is TGTGCCAGCGGTCAGGAGGGTGGTAGTGAAAAACTGTTTTTT.

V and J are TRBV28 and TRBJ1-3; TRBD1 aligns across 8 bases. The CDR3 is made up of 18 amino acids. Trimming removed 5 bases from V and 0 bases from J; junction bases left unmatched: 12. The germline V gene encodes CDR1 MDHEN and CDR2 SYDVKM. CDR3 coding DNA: TGTGCCAGCAGTACCCGCTCGAGACAGGGGCTCTCTGGAAACACCATATATTTT. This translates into CASSTRSRQGLSGNTIYF.

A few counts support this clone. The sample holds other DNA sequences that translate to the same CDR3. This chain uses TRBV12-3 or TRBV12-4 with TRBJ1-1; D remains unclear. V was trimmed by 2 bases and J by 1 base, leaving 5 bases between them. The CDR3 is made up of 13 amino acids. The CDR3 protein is CASSLTGNTEAFF. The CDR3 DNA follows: TGTGCCAGCAGTTTAACGGGGAACACTGAAGCTTTCTTT.

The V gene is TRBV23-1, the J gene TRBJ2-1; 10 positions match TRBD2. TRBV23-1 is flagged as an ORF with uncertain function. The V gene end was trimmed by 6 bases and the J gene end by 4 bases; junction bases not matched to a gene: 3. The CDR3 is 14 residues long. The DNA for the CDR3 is TGCGCCAGCAGAGAGCGGGAGGGATACAATGAGCAGTTCTTC. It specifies CASREREGYNEQFF.

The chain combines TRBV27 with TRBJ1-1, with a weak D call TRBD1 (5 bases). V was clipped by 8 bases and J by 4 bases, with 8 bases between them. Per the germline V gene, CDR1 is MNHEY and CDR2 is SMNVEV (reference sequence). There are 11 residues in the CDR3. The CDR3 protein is CASVTGTEAFF. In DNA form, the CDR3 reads TGTGCCAGCGTCACAGGCACTGAAGCTTTCTTT.

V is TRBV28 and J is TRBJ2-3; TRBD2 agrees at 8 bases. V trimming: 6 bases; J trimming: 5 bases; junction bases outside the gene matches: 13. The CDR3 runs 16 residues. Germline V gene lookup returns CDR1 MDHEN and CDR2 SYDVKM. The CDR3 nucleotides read TGTGCCAGCAGCCGAGGGACTAGTTCTTTTGGAGATACGCAGTATTTT. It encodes CASSRGTSSFGDTQYF. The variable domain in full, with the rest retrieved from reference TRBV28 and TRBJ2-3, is DVKVTQSSRYLVKRTGEKVFLECVQDMDHENMFWYRQDPGLGLRLIYFSYDVKMKEKGDIPEGYSVSREKKERFSLILESASTNQTSMYLCASSRGTSSFGDTQYFGPGTRLTVL.

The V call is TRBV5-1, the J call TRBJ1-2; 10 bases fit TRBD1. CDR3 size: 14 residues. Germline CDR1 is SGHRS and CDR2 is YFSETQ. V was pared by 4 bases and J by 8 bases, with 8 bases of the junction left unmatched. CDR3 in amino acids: CASSGDRGLGGYTF. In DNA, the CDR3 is TGCGCCAGCAGCGGAGACAGGGGGCTGGGAGGCTACACCTTC.

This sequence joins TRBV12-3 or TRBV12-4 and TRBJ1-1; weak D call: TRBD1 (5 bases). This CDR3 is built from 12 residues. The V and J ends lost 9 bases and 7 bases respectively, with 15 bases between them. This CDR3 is CASRLGVGEAFF. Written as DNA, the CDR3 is TGTGCCAGTAGACTAGGGGTCGGTGAAGCTTTCTTT.

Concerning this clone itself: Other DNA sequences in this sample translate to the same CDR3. In DNA form, the CDR3 reads TGTGCCAGCAGCGGGACTAGCGGGAACACCGGGGAGCTGTTTTTT. The encoded protein is CASSGTSGNTGELFF. This chain joins TRBV2 and TRBJ2-2; 11 positions agree with TRBD2. Per the germline V gene, CDR1 is SNHLY and CDR2 is FYNNEI. Germline trimming cut 6 bases from V and 1 base from J; bases unmatched to any gene: 1. This CDR3 is 15 amino acids long.

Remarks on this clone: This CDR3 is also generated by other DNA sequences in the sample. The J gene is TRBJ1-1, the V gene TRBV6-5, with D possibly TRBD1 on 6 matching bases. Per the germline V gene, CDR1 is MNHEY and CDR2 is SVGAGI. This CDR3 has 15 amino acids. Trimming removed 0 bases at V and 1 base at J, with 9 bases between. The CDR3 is CASSYSNRANTEAFF. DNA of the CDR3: TGTGCCAGCAGTTACTCGAACAGGGCGAACACTGAAGCTTTCTTT.

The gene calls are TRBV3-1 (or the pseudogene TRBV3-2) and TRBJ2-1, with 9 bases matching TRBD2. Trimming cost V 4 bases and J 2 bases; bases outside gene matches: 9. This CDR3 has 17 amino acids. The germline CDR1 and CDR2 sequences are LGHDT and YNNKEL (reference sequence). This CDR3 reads CASSLGLAGITYNEQFF. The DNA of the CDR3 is TGTGCCAGCAGCCTTGGTCTAGCGGGGATAACCTACAATGAGCAGTTCTTC.

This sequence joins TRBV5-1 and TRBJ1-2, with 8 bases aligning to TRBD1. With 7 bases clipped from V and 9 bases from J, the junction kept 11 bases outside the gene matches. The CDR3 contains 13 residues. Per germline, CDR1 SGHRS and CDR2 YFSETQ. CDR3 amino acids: CASGSGTGDRYTF. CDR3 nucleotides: TGCGCCAGCGGATCCGGGACAGGTGATCGCTACACCTTC.

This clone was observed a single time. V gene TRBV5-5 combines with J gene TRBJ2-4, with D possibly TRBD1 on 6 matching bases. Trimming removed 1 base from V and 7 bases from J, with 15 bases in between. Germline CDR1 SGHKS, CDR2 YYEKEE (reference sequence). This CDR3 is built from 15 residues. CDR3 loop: CASSLMGNQGNIQYF. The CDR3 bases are TGTGCCAGCAGCTTGATGGGGAATCAGGGGAACATTCAGTACTTC.

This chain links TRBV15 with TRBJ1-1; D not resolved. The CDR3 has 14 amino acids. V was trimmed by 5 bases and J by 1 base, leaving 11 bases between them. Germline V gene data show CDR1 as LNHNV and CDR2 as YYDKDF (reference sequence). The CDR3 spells CATSPNSENTEAFF. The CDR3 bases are TGTGCCACCAGCCCGAACAGTGAGAACACTGAAGCTTTCTTT.

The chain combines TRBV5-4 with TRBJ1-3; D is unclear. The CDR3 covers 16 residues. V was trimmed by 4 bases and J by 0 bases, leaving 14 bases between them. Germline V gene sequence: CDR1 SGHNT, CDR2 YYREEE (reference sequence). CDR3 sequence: CASSQEGVFSGNTIYF. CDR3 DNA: TGTGCCAGCAGCCAGGAAGGTGTCTTCTCTGGAAACACCATATATTTT.

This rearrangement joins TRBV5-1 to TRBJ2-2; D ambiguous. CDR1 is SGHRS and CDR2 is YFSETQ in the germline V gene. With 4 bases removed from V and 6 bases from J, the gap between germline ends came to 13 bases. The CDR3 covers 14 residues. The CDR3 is CASSPNNLAGELFF. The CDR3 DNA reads TGCGCCAGCAGCCCGAATAATTTAGCCGGGGAGCTGTTTTTT.

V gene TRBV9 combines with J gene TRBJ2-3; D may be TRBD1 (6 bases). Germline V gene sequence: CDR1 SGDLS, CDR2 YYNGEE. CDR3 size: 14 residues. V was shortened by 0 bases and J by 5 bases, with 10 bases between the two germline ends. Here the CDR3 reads CASSVGAGEDTQYF. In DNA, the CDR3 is TGTGCCAGCAGCGTAGGTGCAGGGGAAGATACGCAGTATTTT.

The CDR3 protein is CASNRDSRNQPQHF. CDR3 coding DNA: TGTGCCAGCAACAGGGATTCTCGCAATCAGCCCCAGCATTTT. The gene calls are TRBV6-5 and TRBJ1-5; a possible D gene is TRBD1 (6 bases). Trimming shortened V by 7 bases and J by 2 bases, and 12 bases separated the two germline ends. The germline V gene has CDR1 MNHEY and CDR2 SVGAGI. The CDR3 runs to 14 residues.